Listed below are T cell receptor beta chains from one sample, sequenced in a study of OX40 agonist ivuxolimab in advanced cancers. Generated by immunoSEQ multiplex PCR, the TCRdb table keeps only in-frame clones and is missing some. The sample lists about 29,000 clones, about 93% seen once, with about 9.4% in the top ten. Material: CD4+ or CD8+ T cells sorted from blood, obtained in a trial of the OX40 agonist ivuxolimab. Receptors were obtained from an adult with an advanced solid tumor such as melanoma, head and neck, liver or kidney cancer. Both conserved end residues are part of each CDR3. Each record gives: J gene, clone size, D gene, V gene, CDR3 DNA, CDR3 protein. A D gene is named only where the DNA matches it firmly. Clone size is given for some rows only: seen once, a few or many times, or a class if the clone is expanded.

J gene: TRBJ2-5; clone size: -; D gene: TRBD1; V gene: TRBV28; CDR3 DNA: TGTGCCAGCAGTTTACTCGGGACAGGGTACCAAGAGACCCAGTACTTC; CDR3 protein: CASSLLGTGYQETQYF
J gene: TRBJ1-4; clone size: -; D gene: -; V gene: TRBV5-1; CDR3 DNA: TGCGCCAGCCATGCCCCAGGGGTGGATGAAAAACTGTTTTTT; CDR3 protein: CASHAPGVDEKLFF
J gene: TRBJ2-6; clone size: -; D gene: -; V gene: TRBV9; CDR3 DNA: TGTGCCAGCAGCGTAGCTACAGGGACCGGGGCCAACGTCCTGACTTTC; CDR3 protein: CASSVATGTGANVLTF
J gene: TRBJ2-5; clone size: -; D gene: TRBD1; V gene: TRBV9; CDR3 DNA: TGTGCCAGCAGCAGGACAGGGCACCAAGAGACCCAGTACTTC; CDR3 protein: CASSRTGHQETQYF
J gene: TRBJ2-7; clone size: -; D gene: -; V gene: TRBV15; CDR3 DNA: TGTGCCACCAGCAGAGATCGCCAGGGCCTCTACGAGCAGTACTTC; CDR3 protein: CATSRDRQGLYEQYF
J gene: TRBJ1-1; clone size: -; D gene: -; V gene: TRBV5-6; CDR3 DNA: TGTGCCAGCAGCCACCTGGGGTTCGAAGCTTTCTTT; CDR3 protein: CASSHLGFEAFF
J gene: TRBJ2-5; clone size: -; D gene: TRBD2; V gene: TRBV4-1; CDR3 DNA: TGCGCCAGCGGACTAGCAAGGGGAGAGACCCAGTACTTC; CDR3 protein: CASGLARGETQYF
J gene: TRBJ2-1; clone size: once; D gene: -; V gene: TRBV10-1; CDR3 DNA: TGCGCCAGCAGTGAGTCCACGGGACGTCGGAATGAGCAGTTCTTC; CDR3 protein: CASSESTGRRNEQFF
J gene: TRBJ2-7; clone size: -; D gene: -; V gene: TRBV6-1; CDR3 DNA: TGTGCCAGCAGTGAAGGGGTGCGGGGGCTTTACGAGCAGTACTTC; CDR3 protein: CASSEGVRGLYEQYF
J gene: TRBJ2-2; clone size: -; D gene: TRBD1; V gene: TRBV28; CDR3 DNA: TGTGCCAGCAGTCGCCTCAGGGGGAAGTACACCGGGGAGCTGTTTTTT; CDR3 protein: CASSRLRGKYTGELFF
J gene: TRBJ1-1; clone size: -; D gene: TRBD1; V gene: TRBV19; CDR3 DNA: TGTGCCAGTAGTATGGTTCCCGGACAGGGGGGAAGGAACACTGAAGCTTTCTTT; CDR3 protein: CASSMVPGQGGRNTEAFF
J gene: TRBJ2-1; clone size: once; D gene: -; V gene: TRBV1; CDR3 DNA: TGCACCAGCAGCCAAGATCGGGGACTAGCGGACGAGCAGTTCTTC; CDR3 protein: CTSSQDRGLADEQFF
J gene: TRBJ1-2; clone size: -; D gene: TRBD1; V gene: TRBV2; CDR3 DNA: TGTGCCAGCAGTGCTACAGGGGAGGTGGGCTATGGCTACACCTTC; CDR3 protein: CASSATGEVGYGYTF
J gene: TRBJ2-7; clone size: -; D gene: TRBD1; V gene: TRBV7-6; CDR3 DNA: TGTGCCAGCAGCCCGGGACAGGTGACCTACGAGCAGTACTTC; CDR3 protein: CASSPGQVTYEQYF
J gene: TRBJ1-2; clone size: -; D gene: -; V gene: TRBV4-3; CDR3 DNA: TGCGCCAGCAGCCAAGATCGGTGGGGAGGCCTTATAAACTATGGCTACACCTTC; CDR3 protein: CASSQDRWGGLINYGYTF
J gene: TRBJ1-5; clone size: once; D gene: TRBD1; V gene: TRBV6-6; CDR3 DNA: TGTGCCAGCAGTTCGGGACAGAGCAATCAGCCCCAGCATTTT; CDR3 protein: CASSSGQSNQPQHF
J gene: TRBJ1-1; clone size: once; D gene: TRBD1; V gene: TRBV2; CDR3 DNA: TGTGCCAGCAGTGTAACAGGGGTAGTAGGAACTGAAGCTTTCTTT; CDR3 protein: CASSVTGVVGTEAFF
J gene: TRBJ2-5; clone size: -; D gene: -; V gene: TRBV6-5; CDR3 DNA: TGTGCCAGCAGTCTCCTGGTGCTCGGACTCGAGACCCAGTACTTC; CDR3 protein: CASSLLVLGLETQYF
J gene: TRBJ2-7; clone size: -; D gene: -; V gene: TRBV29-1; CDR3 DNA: TGCAGCGTTGAAGCCGTAGACAGGAGTCCCTACGAGCAGTACTTC; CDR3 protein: CSVEAVDRSPYEQYF
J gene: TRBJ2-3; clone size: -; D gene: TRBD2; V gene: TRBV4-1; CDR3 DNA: TGCGCCAGCAGCTACCCTAGCGGAACTAGCACAGATACGCAGTATTTT; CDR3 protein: CASSYPSGTSTDTQYF
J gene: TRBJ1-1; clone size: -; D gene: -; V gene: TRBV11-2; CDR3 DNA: TGTGCCAGCAGCTTTCCATCCCCGCCGAACACTGAAGCTTTCTTT; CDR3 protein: CASSFPSPPNTEAFF
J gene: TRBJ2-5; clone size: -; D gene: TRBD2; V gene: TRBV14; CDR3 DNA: TGTGCCAGCAGCTCTCTAGCGGGAGCCGTAGAGACCCAGTACTTC; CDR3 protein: CASSSLAGAVETQYF
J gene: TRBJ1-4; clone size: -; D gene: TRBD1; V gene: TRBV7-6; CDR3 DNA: TGTGCCAGCAGCTTAGTAGGGGGCTCAGCTAATGAAAAACTGTTTTTT; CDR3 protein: CASSLVGGSANEKLFF
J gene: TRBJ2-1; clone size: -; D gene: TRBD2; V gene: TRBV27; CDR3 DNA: TGTGCCAGCAGTCTAGCGGGACTAGCTTTCAATGAGCAGTTCTTC; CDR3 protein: CASSLAGLAFNEQFF
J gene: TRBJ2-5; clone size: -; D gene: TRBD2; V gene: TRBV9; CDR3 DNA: TGTGCCAGCAGCGTAGCGCTAGCGGGGGGAGAGACCCAGTACTTC; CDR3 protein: CASSVALAGGETQYF
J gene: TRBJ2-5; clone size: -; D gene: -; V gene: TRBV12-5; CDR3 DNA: TGTGCTAGTGGTTCGCAAGAGACCCAGTACTTC; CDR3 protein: CASGSQETQYF
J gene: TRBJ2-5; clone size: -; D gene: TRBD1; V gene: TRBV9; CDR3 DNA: TGTGCCAGCAGCGTAGGGACAGGGGGAATGGGGGAGACCCAGTACTTC; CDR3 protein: CASSVGTGGMGETQYF
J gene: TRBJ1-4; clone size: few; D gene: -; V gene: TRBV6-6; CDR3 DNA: TGTGCCAGCAGTCGCAAAAGACTTTCGTCTAATGAAAAACTGTTTTTT; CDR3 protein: CASSRKRLSSNEKLFF
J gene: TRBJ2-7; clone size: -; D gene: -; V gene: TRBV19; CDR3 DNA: TGTGCCAGTAGTATAGGGCAGGGAGCCTACGAGCAGTACTTC; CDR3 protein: CASSIGQGAYEQYF
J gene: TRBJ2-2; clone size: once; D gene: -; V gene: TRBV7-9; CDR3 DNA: TGTGCCAGCAGCACAACAGGGCCCACCGGGGAGCTGTTTTTT; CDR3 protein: CASSTTGPTGELFF
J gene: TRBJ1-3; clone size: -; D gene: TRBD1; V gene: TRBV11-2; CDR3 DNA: TGTGCCAGCAGCTTTGACAGGGGAGACACCATATATTTT; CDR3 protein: CASSFDRGDTIYF
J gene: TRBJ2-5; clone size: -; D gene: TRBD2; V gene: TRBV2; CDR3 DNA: TGTGCCAGCAGTGAAGCGGGAGGGCTTGAGACCCAGTACTTC; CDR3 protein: CASSEAGGLETQYF
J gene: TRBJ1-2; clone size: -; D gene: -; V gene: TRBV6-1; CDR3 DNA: TGTGCCAGCAGTGAACGAAGGGGAGCGGATGGCTACACCTTC; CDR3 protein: CASSERRGADGYTF
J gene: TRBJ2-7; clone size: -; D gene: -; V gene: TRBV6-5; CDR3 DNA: TGTGCCAGCAGTTCAGGGACCTACGAGCAGTACTTC; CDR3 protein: CASSSGTYEQYF
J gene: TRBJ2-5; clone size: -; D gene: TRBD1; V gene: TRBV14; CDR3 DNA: TGTGCCAGCAGCCAAGATAAGGACAGGGCCCAAGAGACCCAGTACTTC; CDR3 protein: CASSQDKDRAQETQYF
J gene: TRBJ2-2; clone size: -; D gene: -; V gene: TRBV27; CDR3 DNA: TGTGCCAGCAGTTTATCCCTGATAAACACCGGGGAGCTGTTTTTT; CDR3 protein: CASSLSLINTGELFF
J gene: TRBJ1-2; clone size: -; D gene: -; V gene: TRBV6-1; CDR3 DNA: TGTGCCAGCAGTTCCCCTACTTATGGCTACACCTTC; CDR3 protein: CASSSPTYGYTF
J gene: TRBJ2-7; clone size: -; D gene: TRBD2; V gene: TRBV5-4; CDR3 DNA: TGTGCCAGCAGCTCAGCGGGGGGGCCGGACGAGCAGTACTTC; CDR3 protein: CASSSAGGPDEQYF
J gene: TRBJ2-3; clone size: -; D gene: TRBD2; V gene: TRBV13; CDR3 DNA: TGTGCCAGCAGCTTAGGCCTCAGCGGGAGGGCAGATACGCAGTATTTT; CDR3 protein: CASSLGLSGRADTQYF